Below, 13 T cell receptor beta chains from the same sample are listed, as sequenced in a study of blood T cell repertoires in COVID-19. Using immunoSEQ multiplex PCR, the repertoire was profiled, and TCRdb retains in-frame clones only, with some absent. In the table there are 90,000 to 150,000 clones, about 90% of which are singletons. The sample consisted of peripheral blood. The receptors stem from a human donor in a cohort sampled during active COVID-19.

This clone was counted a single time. The CDR3 sequence: CASSQGSRVSEQFF. CDR3 nucleotide sequence: TGTGCCAGCAGCCAAGGCTCTCGTGTGAGTGAGCAGTTCTTC. The chain joins TRBV3-1 (or the pseudogene TRBV3-2) to TRBJ2-1; D remains ambiguous. The CDR3 is 14 residues long. Germline values: CDR1 LGHDT, CDR2 YNNKEL (reference sequence). V lost 1 base and J 9 bases, leaving 13 bases between the germline ends.

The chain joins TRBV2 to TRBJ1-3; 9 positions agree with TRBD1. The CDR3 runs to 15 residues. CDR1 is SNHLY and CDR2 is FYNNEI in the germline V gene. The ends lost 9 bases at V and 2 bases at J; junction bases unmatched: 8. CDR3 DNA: TGTGCCAGTGTACAGGGGGCCTTCGCTGGAAACACCATATATTTT. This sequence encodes CASVQGAFAGNTIYF.

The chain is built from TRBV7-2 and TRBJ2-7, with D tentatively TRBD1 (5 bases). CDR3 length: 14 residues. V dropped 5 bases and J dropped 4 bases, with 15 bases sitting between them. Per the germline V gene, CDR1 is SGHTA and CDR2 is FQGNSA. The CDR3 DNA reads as TGTGCCAGCAGCCTCCAAGGGGCCTTTTACGAGCAGTACTTC. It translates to CASSLQGAFYEQYF.

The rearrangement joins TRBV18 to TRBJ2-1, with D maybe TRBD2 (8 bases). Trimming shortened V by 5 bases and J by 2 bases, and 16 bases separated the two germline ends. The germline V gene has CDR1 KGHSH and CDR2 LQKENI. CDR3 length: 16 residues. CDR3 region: CASSTRQGLAYNEQFF. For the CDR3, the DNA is TGTGCCAGCTCAACGAGACAGGGACTAGCCTACAATGAGCAGTTCTTC.

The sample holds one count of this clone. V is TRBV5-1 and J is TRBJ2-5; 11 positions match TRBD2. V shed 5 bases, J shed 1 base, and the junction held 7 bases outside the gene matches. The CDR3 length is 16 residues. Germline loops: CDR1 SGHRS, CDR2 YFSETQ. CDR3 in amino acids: CASRSTSGGSQETQYF. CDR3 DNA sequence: TGCGCCAGCAGGTCCACTAGCGGGGGATCCCAAGAGACCCAGTACTTC.

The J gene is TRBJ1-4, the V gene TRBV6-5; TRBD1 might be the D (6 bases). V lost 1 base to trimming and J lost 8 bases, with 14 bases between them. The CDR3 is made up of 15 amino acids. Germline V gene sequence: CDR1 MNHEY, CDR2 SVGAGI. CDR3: CASSYFKDSREKLFF. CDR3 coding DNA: TGTGCCAGCAGTTACTTTAAGGACAGTCGGGAAAAACTGTTTTTT.

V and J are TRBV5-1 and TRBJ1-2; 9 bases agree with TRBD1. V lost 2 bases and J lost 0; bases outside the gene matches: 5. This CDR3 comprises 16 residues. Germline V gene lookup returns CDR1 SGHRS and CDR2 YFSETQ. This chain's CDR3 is CASSFDGTGSNYGYTF. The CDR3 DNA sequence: TGCGCCAGCAGCTTCGACGGGACAGGGTCTAACTATGGCTACACCTTC.

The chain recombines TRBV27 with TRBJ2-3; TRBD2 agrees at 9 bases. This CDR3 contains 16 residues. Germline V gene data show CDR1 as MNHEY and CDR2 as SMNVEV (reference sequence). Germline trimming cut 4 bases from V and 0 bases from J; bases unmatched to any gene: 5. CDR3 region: CASSSIAGASTDTQYF. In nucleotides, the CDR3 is TGTGCCAGCAGTTCGATAGCGGGAGCTAGCACAGATACGCAGTATTTT.

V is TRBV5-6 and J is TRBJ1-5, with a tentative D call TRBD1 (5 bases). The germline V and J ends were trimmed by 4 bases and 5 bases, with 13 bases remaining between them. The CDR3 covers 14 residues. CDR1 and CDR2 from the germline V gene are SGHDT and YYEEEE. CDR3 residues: CASSRHDSYQPQHF. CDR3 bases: TGTGCCAGCAGCCGCCACGACAGCTATCAGCCCCAGCATTTT. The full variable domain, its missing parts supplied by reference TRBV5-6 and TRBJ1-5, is DAGVTQSPTHLIKTRGQQVTLRCSPKSGHDTVSWYQQALGQGPQFIFQYYEEEERQRGNFPDRFSGHQFPNYSSELNVNALLLGDSALYLCASSRHDSYQPQHFGDGTRLSIL.

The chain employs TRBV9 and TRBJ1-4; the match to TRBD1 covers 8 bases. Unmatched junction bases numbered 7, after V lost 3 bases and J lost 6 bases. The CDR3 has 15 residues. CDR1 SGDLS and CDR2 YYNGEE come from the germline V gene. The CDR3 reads CASSGMTGAHEKLFF. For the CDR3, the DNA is TGTGCCAGCAGCGGAATGACAGGGGCCCATGAAAAACTGTTTTTT.

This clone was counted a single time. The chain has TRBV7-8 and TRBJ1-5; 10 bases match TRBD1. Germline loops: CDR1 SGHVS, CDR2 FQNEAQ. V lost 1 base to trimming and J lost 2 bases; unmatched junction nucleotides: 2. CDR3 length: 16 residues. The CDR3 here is CASSLGTGGGNQPQHF. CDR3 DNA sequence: TGTGCCAGCAGCTTAGGGACAGGGGGTGGCAATCAGCCCCAGCATTTT.

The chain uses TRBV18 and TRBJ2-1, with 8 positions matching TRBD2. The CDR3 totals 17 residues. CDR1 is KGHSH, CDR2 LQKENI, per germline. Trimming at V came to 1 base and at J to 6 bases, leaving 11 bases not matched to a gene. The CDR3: CASSPRESGRRSNEQFF. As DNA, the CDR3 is TGTGCCAGCTCACCACGAGAAAGCGGGAGACGGAGCAATGAGCAGTTCTTC.

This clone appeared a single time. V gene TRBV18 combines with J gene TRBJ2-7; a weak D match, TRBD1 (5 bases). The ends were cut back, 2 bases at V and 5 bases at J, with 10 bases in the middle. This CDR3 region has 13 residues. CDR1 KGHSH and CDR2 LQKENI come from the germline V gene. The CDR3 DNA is TGTGCCAGCTCACCATTGGAAGGGGACGAGCAGTACTTC. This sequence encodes CASSPLEGDEQYF. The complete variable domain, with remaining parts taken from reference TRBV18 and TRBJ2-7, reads NAGVMQNPRHLVRRRGQEARLRCSPMKGHSHVYWYRQLPEEGLKFMVYLQKENIIDESGMPKERFSAEFPKEGPSILRIQQVVRGDSAAYFCASSPLEGDEQYFGPGTRLTVT.